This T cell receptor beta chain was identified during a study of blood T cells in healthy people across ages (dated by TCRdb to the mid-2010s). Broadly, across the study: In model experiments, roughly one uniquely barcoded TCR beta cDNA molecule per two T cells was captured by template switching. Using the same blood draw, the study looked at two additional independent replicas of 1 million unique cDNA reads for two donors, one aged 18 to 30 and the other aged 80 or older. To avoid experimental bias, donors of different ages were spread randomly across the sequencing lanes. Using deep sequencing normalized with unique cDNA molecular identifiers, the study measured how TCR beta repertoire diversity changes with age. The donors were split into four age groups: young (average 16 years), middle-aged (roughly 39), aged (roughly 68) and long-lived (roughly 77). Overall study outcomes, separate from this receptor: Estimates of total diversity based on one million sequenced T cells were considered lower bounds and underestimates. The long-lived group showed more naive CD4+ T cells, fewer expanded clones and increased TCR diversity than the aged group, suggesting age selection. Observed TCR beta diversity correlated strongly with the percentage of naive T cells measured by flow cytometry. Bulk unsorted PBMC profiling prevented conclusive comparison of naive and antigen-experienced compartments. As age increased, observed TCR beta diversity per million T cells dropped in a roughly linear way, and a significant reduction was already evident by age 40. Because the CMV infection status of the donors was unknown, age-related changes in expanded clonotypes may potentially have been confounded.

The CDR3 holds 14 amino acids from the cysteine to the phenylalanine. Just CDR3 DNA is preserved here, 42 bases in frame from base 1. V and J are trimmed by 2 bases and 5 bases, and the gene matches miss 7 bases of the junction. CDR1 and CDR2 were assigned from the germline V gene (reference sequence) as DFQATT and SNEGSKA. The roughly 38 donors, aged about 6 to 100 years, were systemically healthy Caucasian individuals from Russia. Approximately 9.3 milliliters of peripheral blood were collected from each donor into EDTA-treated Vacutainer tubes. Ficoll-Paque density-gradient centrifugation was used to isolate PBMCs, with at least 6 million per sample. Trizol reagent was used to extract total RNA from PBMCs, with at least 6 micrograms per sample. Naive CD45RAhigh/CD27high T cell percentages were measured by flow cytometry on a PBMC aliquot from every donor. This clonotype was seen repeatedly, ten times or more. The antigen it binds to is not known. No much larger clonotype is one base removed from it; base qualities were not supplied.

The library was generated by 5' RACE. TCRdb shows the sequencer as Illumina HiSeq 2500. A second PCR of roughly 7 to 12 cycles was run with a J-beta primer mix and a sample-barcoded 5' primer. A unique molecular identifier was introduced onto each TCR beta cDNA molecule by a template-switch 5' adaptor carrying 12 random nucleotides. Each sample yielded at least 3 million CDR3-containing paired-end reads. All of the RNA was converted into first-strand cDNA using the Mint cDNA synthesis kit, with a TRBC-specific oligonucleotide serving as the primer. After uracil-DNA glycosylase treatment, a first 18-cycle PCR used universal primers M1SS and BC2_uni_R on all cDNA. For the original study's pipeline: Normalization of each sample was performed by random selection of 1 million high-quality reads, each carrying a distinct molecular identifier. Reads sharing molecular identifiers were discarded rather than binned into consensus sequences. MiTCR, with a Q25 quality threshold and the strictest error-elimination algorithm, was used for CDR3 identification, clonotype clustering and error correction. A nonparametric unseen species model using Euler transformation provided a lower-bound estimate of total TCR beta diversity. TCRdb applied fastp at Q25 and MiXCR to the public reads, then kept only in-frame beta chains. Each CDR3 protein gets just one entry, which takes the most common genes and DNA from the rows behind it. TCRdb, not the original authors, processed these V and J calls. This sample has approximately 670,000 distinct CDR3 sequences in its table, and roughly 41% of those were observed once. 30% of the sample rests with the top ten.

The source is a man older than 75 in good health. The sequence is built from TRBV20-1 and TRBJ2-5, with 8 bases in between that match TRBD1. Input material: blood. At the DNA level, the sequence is TGCAGTGCTAGAACCCCAGGGGGCCGGGAGACCCAGTACTTC. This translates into CSARTPGGRETQYF.